This T cell receptor (beta chain) stems from a study of blood T cell repertoires in COVID-19. Original processing methods: Estimation of nucleated cell counts relied on the amplification of reference gene primers. TCRdb's table, derived via immunoSEQ multiplex PCR, lists solely in-frame clones and lacks some. V and J calls plus clone size are reproduced from that table; the DNA served to infer D and trimming. The table shows about 56,000 clones, with 80% to 85% occurring only once. CDR1 is SGHNT, CDR2 YENEEA, per germline. This CDR3 contains 14 residues. The junction had 0 bases not matched to a gene; V was cut back by 3 bases and J by 0 bases.

This receptor was obtained from a woman over 75 with acute or convalescent COVID-19. Sequenced material: peripheral blood. The V gene is TRBV11-3, the J gene TRBJ2-3, with TRBD1 matching over 7 bases. The CDR3 region is CASSLGQSTDTQYF. CDR3 DNA: TGTGCCAGCAGCTTGGGACAGAGCACAGATACGCAGTATTTT.